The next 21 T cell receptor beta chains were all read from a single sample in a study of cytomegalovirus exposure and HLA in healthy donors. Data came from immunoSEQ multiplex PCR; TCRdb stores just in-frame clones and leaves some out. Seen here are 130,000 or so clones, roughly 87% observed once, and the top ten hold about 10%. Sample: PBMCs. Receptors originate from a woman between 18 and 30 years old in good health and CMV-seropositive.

The CDR3 here is CASSVESSTDTQYF. As DNA, the CDR3 is TGTGCCAGCAGCGTTGAGAGTAGCACAGATACGCAGTATTTT. The rearrangement links TRBV2 to TRBJ2-3; no reliable D call. The CDR3 totals 14 residues. Trimming stripped 6 bases from V and 0 bases from J, with 10 bases between. Germline loops: CDR1 SNHLY, CDR2 FYNNEI.

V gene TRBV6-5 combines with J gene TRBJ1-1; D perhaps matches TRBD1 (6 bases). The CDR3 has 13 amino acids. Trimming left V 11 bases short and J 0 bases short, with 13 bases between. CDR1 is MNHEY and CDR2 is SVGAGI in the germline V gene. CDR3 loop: CAAGVGMNTEAFF. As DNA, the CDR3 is TGTGCCGCAGGGGTCGGGATGAACACTGAAGCTTTCTTT.

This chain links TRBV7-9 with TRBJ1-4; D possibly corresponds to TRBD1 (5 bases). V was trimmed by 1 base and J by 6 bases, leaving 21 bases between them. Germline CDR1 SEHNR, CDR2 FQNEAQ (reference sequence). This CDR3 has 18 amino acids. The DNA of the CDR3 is TGTGCCAGCAGCTTAGGCTACAGGCCCGCGCCTGGGGATGAAAAACTGTTTTTT. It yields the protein CASSLGYRPAPGDEKLFF.

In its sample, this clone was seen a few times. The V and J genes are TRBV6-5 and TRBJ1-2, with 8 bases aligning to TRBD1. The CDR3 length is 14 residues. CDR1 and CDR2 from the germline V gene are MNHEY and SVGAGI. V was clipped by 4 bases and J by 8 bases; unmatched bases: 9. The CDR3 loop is CASSSTGAREGYTF. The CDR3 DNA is TGTGCCAGCAGTTCGACAGGGGCGAGGGAGGGCTACACCTTC.

This CDR3 reads CASSVPGLATYEQYF. The CDR3, as DNA: TGTGCCAGCAGTGTACCGGGACTAGCGACCTACGAGCAGTACTTC. The rearrangement uses TRBV6-5 and TRBJ2-7; 10 bases are shared with TRBD2. J lost 2 bases, V lost 5 bases, and 6 bases had no gene match. This CDR3 comprises 15 residues. Germline-derived CDR1 and CDR2 are MNHEY and SVGAGI.

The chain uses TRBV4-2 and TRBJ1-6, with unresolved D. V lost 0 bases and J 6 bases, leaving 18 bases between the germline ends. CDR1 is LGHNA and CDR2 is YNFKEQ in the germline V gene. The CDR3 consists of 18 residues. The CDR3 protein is CASSQERREDYCNSPLHF. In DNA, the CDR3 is TGTGCCAGCAGCCAAGAGCGGCGGGAGGATTATTGTAATTCACCCCTCCACTTT.

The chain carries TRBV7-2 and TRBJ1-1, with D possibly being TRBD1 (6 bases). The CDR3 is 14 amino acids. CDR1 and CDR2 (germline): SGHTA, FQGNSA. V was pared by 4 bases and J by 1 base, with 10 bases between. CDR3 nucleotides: TGTGCCAGCAGCTCTGTAGGGGGGAACACTGAAGCTTTCTTT. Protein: CASSSVGGNTEAFF.

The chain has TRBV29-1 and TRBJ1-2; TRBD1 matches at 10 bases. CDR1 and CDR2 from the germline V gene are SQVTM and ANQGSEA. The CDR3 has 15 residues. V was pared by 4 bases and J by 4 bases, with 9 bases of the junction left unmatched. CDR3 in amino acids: CSVGGQGLQGYGYTF. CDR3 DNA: TGCAGCGTTGGGGGACAGGGGTTGCAAGGCTATGGCTACACCTTC. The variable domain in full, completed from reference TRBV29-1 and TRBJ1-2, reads SAVISQKPSRDICQRGTSLTIQCQVDSQVTMMFWYRQQPGQSLTLIATANQGSEATYESGFVIDKFPISRPNLTFSTLTVSNMSPEDSSIYLCSVGGQGLQGYGYTFGSGTRLTVV.

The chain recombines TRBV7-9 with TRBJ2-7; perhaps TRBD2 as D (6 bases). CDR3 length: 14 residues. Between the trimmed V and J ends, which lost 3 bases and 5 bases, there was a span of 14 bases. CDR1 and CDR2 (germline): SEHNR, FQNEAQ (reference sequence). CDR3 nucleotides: TGTGCCAGCAGCTTTGGGGGGACCATAGACGAGCAGTACTTC. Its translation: CASSFGGTIDEQYF.

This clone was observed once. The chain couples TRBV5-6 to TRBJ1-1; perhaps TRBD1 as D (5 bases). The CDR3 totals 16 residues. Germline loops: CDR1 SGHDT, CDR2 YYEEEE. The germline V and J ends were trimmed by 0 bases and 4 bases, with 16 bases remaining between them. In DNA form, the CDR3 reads TGTGCCAGCAGCTTGGGGCCGGGGGGTCCTCGCACTGAAGCTTTCTTT. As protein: CASSLGPGGPRTEAFF.

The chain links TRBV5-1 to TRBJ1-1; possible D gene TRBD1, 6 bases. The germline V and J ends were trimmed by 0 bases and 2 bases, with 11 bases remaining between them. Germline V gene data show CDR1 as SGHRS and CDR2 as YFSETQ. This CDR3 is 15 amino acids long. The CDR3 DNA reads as TGCGCCAGCAGCTTGGCGAGGGGGACCAACACTGAAGCTTTCTTT. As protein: CASSLARGTNTEAFF.

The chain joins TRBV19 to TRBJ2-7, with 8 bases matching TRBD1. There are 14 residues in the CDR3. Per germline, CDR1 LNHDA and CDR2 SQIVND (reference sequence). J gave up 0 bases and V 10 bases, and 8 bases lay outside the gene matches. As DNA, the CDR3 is TGTGCCACCCGCGACAGGGGACACTCCTACGAGCAGTACTTC. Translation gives CATRDRGHSYEQYF.

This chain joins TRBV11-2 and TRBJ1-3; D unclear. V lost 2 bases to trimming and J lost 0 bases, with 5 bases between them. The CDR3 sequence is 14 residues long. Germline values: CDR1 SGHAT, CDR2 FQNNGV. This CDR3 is CASSLISSGNTIYF. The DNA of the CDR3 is TGTGCCAGCAGCTTAATCAGCTCTGGAAACACCATATATTTT.

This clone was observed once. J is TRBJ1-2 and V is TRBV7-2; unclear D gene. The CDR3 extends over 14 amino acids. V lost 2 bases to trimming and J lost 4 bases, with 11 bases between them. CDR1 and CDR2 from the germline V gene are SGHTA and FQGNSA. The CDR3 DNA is TGTGCCAGCAGCTTACTTTCGAACAGCTATGGCTACACCTTC. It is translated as CASSLLSNSYGYTF.

This CDR3 reads CASSQDRSGGRYEQYF. Written as DNA, the CDR3 is TGCGCCAGCAGCCAAGATCGCTCAGGGGGTCGTTACGAGCAGTACTTC. The chain has TRBV4-1 and TRBJ2-7, with 7 bases lining up with TRBD1. This CDR3 has 16 residues. Germline V lookup: CDR1 MGHRA, CDR2 YSYEKL. With V trimmed by 0 bases and J by 4 bases, 9 bases remained unmatched.

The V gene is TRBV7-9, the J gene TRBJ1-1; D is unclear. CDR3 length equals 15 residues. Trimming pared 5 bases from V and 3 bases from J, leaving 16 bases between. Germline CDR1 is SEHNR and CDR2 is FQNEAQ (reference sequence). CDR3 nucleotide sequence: TGTGCCAGCAGCCCCGGAGGAGGGTCCTACACTGAAGCTTTCTTT. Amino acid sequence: CASSPGGGSYTEAFF.

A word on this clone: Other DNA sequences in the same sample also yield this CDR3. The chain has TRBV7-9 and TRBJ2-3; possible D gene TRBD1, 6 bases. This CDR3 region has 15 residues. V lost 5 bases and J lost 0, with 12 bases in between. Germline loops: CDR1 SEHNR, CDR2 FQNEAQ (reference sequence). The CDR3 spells CASSLLGGSTDTQYF. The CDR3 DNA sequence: TGTGCCAGCAGCCTCCTAGGGGGAAGCACAGATACGCAGTATTTT.

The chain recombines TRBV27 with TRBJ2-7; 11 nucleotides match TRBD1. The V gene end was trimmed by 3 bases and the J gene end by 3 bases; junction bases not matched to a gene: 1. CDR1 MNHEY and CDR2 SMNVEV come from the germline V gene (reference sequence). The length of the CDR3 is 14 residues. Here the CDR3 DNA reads TGTGCCAGCAGTTTCGGGACAGGGGGCTACGAGCAGTACTTC. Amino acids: CASSFGTGGYEQYF.

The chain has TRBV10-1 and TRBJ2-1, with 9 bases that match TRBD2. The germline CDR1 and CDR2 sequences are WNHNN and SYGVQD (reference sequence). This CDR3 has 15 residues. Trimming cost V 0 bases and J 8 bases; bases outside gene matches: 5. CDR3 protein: CASSESSAGGDEQFF. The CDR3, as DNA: TGCGCCAGCAGTGAGTCGAGTGCGGGGGGGGATGAGCAGTTCTTC.

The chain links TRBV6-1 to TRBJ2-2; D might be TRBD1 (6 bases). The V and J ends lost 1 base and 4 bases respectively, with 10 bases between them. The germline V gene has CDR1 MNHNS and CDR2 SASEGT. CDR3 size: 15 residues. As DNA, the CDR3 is TGTGCCAGCAGTGAAGTGGGGGCGTTCACCGGGGAGCTGTTTTTT. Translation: CASSEVGAFTGELFF.

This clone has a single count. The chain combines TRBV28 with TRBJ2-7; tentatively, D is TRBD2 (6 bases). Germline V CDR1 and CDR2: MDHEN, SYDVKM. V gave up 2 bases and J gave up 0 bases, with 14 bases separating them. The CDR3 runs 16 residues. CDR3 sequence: CASSLRSLASSYEQYF. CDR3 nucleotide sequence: TGTGCCAGCAGTTTAAGAAGTCTAGCGAGCTCCTACGAGCAGTACTTC.